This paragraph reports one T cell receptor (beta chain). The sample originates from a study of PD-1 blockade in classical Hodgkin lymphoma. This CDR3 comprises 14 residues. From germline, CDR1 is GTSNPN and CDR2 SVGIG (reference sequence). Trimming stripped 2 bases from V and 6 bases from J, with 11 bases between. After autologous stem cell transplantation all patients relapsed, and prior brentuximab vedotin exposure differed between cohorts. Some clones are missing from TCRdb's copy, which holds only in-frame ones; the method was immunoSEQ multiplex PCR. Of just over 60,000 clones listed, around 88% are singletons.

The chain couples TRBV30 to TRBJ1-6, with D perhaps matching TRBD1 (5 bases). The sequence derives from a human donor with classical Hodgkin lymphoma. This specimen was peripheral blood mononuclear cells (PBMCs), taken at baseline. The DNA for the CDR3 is TGTGCCTGGAGTCTCCGGGGGGTTAATTCACCCCTCCACTTT. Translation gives CAWSLRGVNSPLHF.